Described below is a single TCR beta chain sequence and its context. This entry comes from a study of blood T cell repertoires in COVID-19. Generated by immunoSEQ multiplex PCR, the TCRdb table keeps only in-frame clones and is missing some. The table shows about 190,000 clones, with 65% to 80% occurring only once. V was cut by 4 bases and J by 10 bases, with 8 bases left in between. This CDR3 has 11 amino acids. Germline CDR1 and CDR2: LNHDA and SQIVND (reference sequence). This sequence originates from a man in his forties or fifties who had recovered from COVID-19. The J gene is TRBJ2-1, the V gene TRBV19; perhaps TRBD2 as D (5 bases). Sequences were obtained from peripheral blood. The CDR3 region is CASSRLAEQFF. The CDR3 DNA is TGTGCCAGTAGTAGATTAGCGGAGCAGTTCTTC.